These 8 T cell receptor beta chains share one sample of origin, sequenced in a study of T-cell reconstitution after alpha-beta-depleted transplantation in children. The library targeted TCRbeta and was prepared with unique molecular identifiers. TCRdb re-called the PCR reads with MiXCR, one entry per CDR3 protein. The repertoire holds some 500,000 distinct CDR3 sequences, with roughly 18% as singletons. Specimen: PBMCs from the stem cell graft donor, collected from the stem cell graft. The receptors derive from a human donor who donated a stem cell graft to a child with acute lymphoblastic leukemia.

The chain employs TRBV11-2 and TRBJ2-1; 13 bases align to TRBD2. CDR3 length equals 17 residues. Germline-derived CDR1 and CDR2 are SGHAT and FQNNGV. V trimming: 1 base; J trimming: 8 bases; junction bases outside the gene matches: 8. CDR3 DNA: TGTGCCAGCAGCTTAGGGACTAGCGGGAGACAGGGGGATGAGCAGTTCTTC. Its translation: CASSLGTSGRQGDEQFF.

The chain links TRBV10-1 to TRBJ2-1; D unresolved. Germline V gene data show CDR1 as WNHNN and CDR2 as SYGVQD (reference sequence). This CDR3 has 16 amino acids. V lost 0 bases and J lost 8, with 17 bases in between. The CDR3 region is CASSESIVSGTDEQFF. The CDR3 DNA reads TGCGCCAGCAGTGAGTCGATCGTTTCGGGTACTGATGAGCAGTTCTTC.

The chain employs TRBV6-1 and TRBJ1-6; D not resolved. Germline CDR1 is MNHNS and CDR2 is SASEGT. CDR3 length: 16 residues. The V and J ends lost 7 bases and 6 bases respectively, with 19 bases between them. The CDR3 reads CASTQRVSRGNSPLHF. The CDR3 bases are TGTGCCAGCACCCAAAGGGTGTCACGCGGTAATTCACCCCTCCACTTT.

J is TRBJ1-5 and V is TRBV6-1, with D unclear. CDR3 size: 13 residues. Germline CDR1 is MNHNS and CDR2 is SASEGT. Trimming took 10 bases from V and 4 from J, leaving 14 bases between them. The CDR3 nucleotides read TGTGCCACCCTCCATTTGGGTAATCAGCCCCAGCATTTT. Translating gives CATLHLGNQPQHF.

The chain carries TRBV5-1 and TRBJ2-1; 14 positions agree with TRBD2. Germline V lookup: CDR1 SGHRS, CDR2 YFSETQ. The ends lost 1 base at V and 3 bases at J; junction bases unmatched: 6. This CDR3 has 18 amino acids. Here the CDR3 reads CASSLLGLAGGGYNEQFF. The CDR3 DNA follows: TGCGCCAGCAGCTTGTTAGGACTAGCGGGAGGAGGCTACAATGAGCAGTTCTTC.

The chain couples TRBV29-1 to TRBJ2-7; TRBD2 aligns across 8 bases. J lost 7 bases, V lost 1 base, and 9 bases had no gene match. This CDR3 is 14 amino acids long. CDR1 SQVTM and CDR2 ANQGSEA come from the germline V gene. The CDR3 loop is CSVEVPGLVYEQYF. CDR3 coding DNA: TGCAGCGTTGAAGTCCCGGGACTAGTCTATGAGCAGTACTTC.

The rearrangement links TRBV5-1 to TRBJ1-1, with 7 bases aligning to TRBD1. V lost 4 bases, J lost 1 base, and 10 bases stayed unmatched. This CDR3 contains 16 residues. Germline CDR1 and CDR2: SGHRS and YFSETQ. Here the CDR3 reads CASSPGWRGPNTEAFF. The CDR3 DNA sequence: TGCGCCAGCAGCCCCGGATGGAGGGGGCCGAACACTGAAGCTTTCTTT. Full variable domain (missing parts from reference TRBV5-1 and TRBJ1-1): KAGVTQTPRYLIKTRGQQVTLSCSPISGHRSVSWYQQTPGQGLQFLFEYFSETQRNKGNFPGRFSGRQFSNSRSEMNVSTLELGDSALYLCASSPGWRGPNTEAFFGQGTRLTVV.

This clonotype was seen more than once but under ten times. The chain joins TRBV6-1 to TRBJ1-4; no clear D. CDR1 and CDR2 from the germline V gene are MNHNS and SASEGT. The germline V and J ends were trimmed by 3 bases and 7 bases, with 15 bases remaining between them. CDR3 length equals 15 residues. CDR3 residues: CASSDRAQEGEKLFF. Written as DNA, the CDR3 is TGTGCCAGCAGTGACCGGGCCCAAGAGGGTGAAAAACTGTTTTTT.